A selection of T cell receptor beta chains follows, all from one sample in a study of blood T cell repertoires in COVID-19. Clones were read by immunoSEQ multiplex PCR, and TCRdb kept only the in-frame ones, dropping some. The data contain some 150,000 clones, roughly four fifths of them singletons. The sample comprised peripheral blood. All receptors derive from a human donor with acute or convalescent COVID-19. The donor label of this sample is uncertain. The CDR3 runs from the conserved cysteine through the conserved F or W. A D gene is named only where the DNA matches it firmly. Clone size appears in some rows only: once, few, many, or a class for an expanded clone.

>TRBJ2-1|TRBV9|.|.
TGTGCCAGCAGCGTAGGTAATAATGAGCAGTTCTTC
CASSVGNNEQFF
>TRBJ1-2|TRBV6-5|.|TRBD1
TGTGCCACCCTAAGGGGGACAGGGGGTTCGAGCTACACCTTC
CATLRGTGGSSYTF
>TRBJ1-4|TRBV2|.|.
TGTGCCAGCAGTGAAACAAGCCCCGCAGGAAAACTGTTTTTT
CASSETSPAGKLFF
>TRBJ1-2|TRBV7-9|.|.
TGTGCCAGCAGCTTTATGGGCGCCTACTATGGCTACACCTTC
CASSFMGAYYGYTF
>TRBJ1-2|TRBV6-5|.|TRBD1
TGTGCCAGCAACAAGGGACAGGGGGCTCGGGGCTACACCTTC
CASNKGQGARGYTF
>TRBJ1-1|TRBV29-1|.|.
TGCAGCGCTGTGAGGTCACTGGGAGAGAACACTGAAGCTTTCTTT
CSAVRSLGENTEAFF
>TRBJ2-3|TRBV18|.|.
TGTGCCAGCTCACCAAACCTAGACACAGATACGCAGTATTTT
CASSPNLDTDTQYF
>TRBJ2-3|TRBV9|.|.
TGTGCCAGCACCCTAAAAGGCGGTACAGATACGCAGTATTTT
CASTLKGGTDTQYF
>TRBJ1-5|TRBV19|.|.
TGTGCCAGTAGTATAGATCATGGGGGGAGCAATCAGCCCCAGCATTTT
CASSIDHGGSNQPQHF
>TRBJ2-3|TRBV19|.|TRBD1
TGTGCCAGTAGTATAGGAGGGGGCGAAGCGGATACGCAGTATTTT
CASSIGGGEADTQYF
>TRBJ2-1|TRBV12-5|.|TRBD1
TGTGCTAGTGGTAGCAGGGGGCAGAATGAGCAGTTCTTC
CASGSRGQNEQFF
>TRBJ2-5|TRBV7-3|once|TRBD2
TGTGCCAGCAGCTTAGGAGCGGGGGGGCAGGAGACCCAGTACTTC
CASSLGAGGQETQYF
>TRBJ1-5|TRBV6-5|.|.
TGTGCCAGCAGTTCGACTCTCAATCAGCCCCAGCATTTT
CASSSTLNQPQHF
>TRBJ1-1|TRBV25-1|.|.
TGTGCCAGCAGTCTTACGGGGGGCAGTGAAGCTTTCTTT
CASSLTGGSEAFF
>TRBJ1-2|TRBV12-2|.|.
TGTGCAAGTCGCTTAGCGCGGGGGATAGGTGGCTACACCTTC
CASRLARGIGGYTF
>TRBJ1-5|TRBV19|few|TRBD1
TGTGCCAGTAGACAGGGGCTGGGCAATCAGCCCCAGCATTTT
CASRQGLGNQPQHF
>TRBJ1-2|TRBV29-1|.|.
TGCAGCGTTGAACTGACTCGAGAGGGCTACACCTTC
CSVELTREGYTF
>TRBJ1-2|TRBV7-2|.|.
TGTGCCAGCGGGCGCCTAATGAACTATGGCTACACCTTC
CASGRLMNYGYTF
>TRBJ1-1|TRBV19|.|TRBD1
TGTGCCAGTATCTCCCCGGGACAGCTTGAAGCTTTCTTT
CASISPGQLEAFF
>TRBJ2-6|TRBV30|.|.
TGTGCCTGGAGTCTTGGGGGCTCCCCCGGGGCCAACGTCCTGACTTTC
CAWSLGGSPGANVLTF
>TRBJ1-5|TRBV5-6|.|.
TGTGCCAGCAGCTTTGGGATAGGGAGTCAGCCCCAGCATTTT
CASSFGIGSQPQHF
>TRBJ1-1|TRBV2|.|.
TGTGCCACCCAAACCAGGGCAAACACTGAAGCTTTCTTT
CATQTRANTEAFF